Listed here are 20 T cell receptor beta chains from one sample, sequenced in a study of T cell responses to AZD1222 COVID-19 vaccine (dated by TCRdb to about 2021). The sample's time point label is to be understood as: baseline before first vaccination. The library was generated by the immunoSEQ multiplex PCR assay. The table was pulled from immuneACCESS by TCRdb, which kept in-frame rearrangements only. Such tables lose some clones; where checked, under half of the loss comes from unresolved V genes, and the rest has no known cause. This sample gives more than 100,000 clones in total; 93% of them show up just once. The top ten constitute around 5.9% of the sample. The sample was peripheral blood, taken on day 0 of AZD1222 vaccination. These receptors were obtained from an adult in good health.

The chain recombines TRBV18 with TRBJ2-1; weak D call: TRBD2 (6 bases). CDR1 is KGHSH, CDR2 LQKENI, per germline. V shed 0 bases and J shed 4 bases, with 7 bases lying between them. The CDR3 runs 14 residues. The DNA of the CDR3 is TGTGCCAGCTCACCACCACTAGCTTACAATGAGCAGTTCTTC. Amino acid sequence: CASSPPLAYNEQFF.

Only one count was recorded for this clone. The chain couples TRBV19 to TRBJ2-2; D gene ambiguous. Germline values: CDR1 LNHDA, CDR2 SQIVND (reference sequence). The CDR3 covers 13 residues. V lost 7 bases to trimming and J lost 4 bases, with 10 bases between them. The CDR3 coding sequence is TGTGCCAGTAAGCATTGGGGCACCGGGGAGCTGTTTTTT. It is translated as CASKHWGTGELFF.

V is TRBV14 and J is TRBJ1-3; D not certain. This CDR3 spans 17 amino acids. Germline loops: CDR1 SGHDN, CDR2 FVKESK. V lost 4 bases to trimming and J lost 0 bases, with 16 bases between them. CDR3 region: CASSLLQAAISGNTIYF. In DNA, the CDR3 is TGTGCCAGCAGCCTCCTTCAAGCAGCCATCTCTGGAAACACCATATATTTT.

This clone occurred a few times. The V and J genes are TRBV19 and TRBJ1-1, with unresolved D. Germline loops: CDR1 LNHDA, CDR2 SQIVND (reference sequence). V lost 6 bases and J 6 bases, leaving 8 bases between the germline ends. The length of the CDR3 is 11 residues. CDR3: CASSPGAEAFF. The DNA for the CDR3 is TGTGCCAGTAGCCCGGGCGCTGAAGCTTTCTTT. Variable domain in full (rest from reference TRBV19 and TRBJ1-1): DGGITQSPKYLFRKEGQNVTLSCEQNLNHDAMYWYRQDPGQGLRLIYYSQIVNDFQKGDIAEGYSVSREKKESFPLTVTSAQKNPTAFYLCASSPGAEAFFGQGTRLTVV.

V usage is TRBV9 and J usage is TRBJ2-2, with D unclear. This CDR3 has 13 amino acids. Per germline, CDR1 SGDLS and CDR2 YYNGEE. Trimming cost V 1 base and J 8 bases, with 9 bases left between them. The CDR3 nucleotides read TGTGCCAGCAGCGTAAGTTCCCTGGGGGAGCTGTTTTTT. Translating it yields CASSVSSLGELFF.

The CDR3 reads CASSPDRVNTEAFF. CDR3 coding DNA: TGTGCCAGCAGTCCGGACAGGGTGAACACTGAAGCTTTCTTT. V and J are TRBV2 and TRBJ1-1, with TRBD1 identical over 8 bases. Germline V gene data show CDR1 as SNHLY and CDR2 as FYNNEI. Unmatched junction bases numbered 2, after V lost 5 bases and J lost 0 bases. The CDR3 is made up of 14 amino acids.

J is TRBJ1-2 and V is TRBV19, with a possible D match to TRBD1 (5 bases). Germline V CDR1 and CDR2: LNHDA, SQIVND (reference sequence). The CDR3 contains 14 residues. V was trimmed by 8 bases and J by 4 bases, leaving 17 bases between them. This CDR3 reads CASEGRTRGYGYTF. The CDR3, as DNA: TGTGCCAGTGAGGGACGAACGAGGGGCTATGGCTACACCTTC. Full variable domain (rest looked up from reference TRBV19 and TRBJ1-2): DGGITQSPKYLFRKEGQNVTLSCEQNLNHDAMYWYRQDPGQGLRLIYYSQIVNDFQKGDIAEGYSVSREKKESFPLTVTSAQKNPTAFYLCASEGRTRGYGYTFGSGTRLTVV.

The V and J genes are TRBV7-2 and TRBJ2-7, with 9 bases matching TRBD2. Trimming removed 3 bases from V and 6 bases from J; junction bases left unmatched: 6. This CDR3 has 14 amino acids. The germline V gene has CDR1 SGHTA and CDR2 FQGNSA. The DNA of the CDR3 is TGTGCCAGCAGCTTTCTAGCGGGAAATTTCGAGCAGTACTTC. Protein sequence: CASSFLAGNFEQYF.

The chain combines TRBV24-1 with TRBJ2-2; the D call may be TRBD1 or TRBD2 (6 bases each). Trimming cost V 4 bases and J 3 bases, with 11 bases left between them. Germline lookup yields CDR1 KGHDR and CDR2 SFDVKD. The CDR3 is 15 amino acids. CDR3 DNA: TGTGCCACCAGTGAGGGGGGCCGGCACACCGGGGAGCTGTTTTTT. Translation gives CATSEGGRHTGELFF.

The chain recombines TRBV6-2 or TRBV6-3 with TRBJ2-7; 8 nucleotides agree with TRBD1. Germline V gene sequence: CDR1 MNHEY, CDR2 SVGEGT. This CDR3 region has 12 residues. V was clipped by 5 bases and J by 8 bases; unmatched bases: 5. In DNA form, the CDR3 reads TGTGCCAGCAGTCCAGGGGGCGCACAGCAGTACTTC. Translation: CASSPGGAQQYF.

This rearrangement joins TRBV11-3 to TRBJ2-1, with 7 nucleotides matching TRBD2. The junction had 5 bases not matched to a gene; V was cut back by 0 bases and J by 6 bases. CDR3 length equals 15 residues. Germline V gene sequence: CDR1 SGHNT, CDR2 YENEEA. CDR3 region: CASSLDSWGGNEQFF. In nucleotides, the CDR3 is TGTGCCAGCAGCTTAGATTCATGGGGGGGCAATGAGCAGTTCTTC.

The V and J genes are TRBV27 and TRBJ1-2; perhaps TRBD1 as D (6 bases). V was clipped by 1 base and J by 8 bases, with 14 bases between them. From germline, CDR1 is MNHEY and CDR2 SMNVEV (reference sequence). The CDR3 is 14 residues long. The DNA for the CDR3 is TGTGCCAGCAGTTTATGGGGGGCTGGGTTCGGCTACACCTTC. Encoded protein: CASSLWGAGFGYTF.

The genes are TRBV5-1 and TRBJ2-5; 12 bases are shared with TRBD2. Germline trimming cut 2 bases from V and 7 bases from J; bases unmatched to any gene: 9. The V gene's germline CDR1 is SGHRS and CDR2 YFSETQ. This CDR3 is built from 16 residues. The CDR3 here is CASSFGLAGGLGTQYF. CDR3 bases: TGCGCCAGCAGCTTCGGTCTAGCGGGGGGGCTTGGGACCCAGTACTTC.

This sequence joins TRBV5-4 and TRBJ1-2; possible D gene TRBD1, 6 bases. Germline-derived CDR1 and CDR2 are SGHNT and YYREEE (reference sequence). Trimming took off 6 bases at V and 7 bases at J, with 19 bases between the two ends. The CDR3 has 14 residues. The CDR3 loop is CASTGGSGASGYTF. The CDR3 bases are TGTGCCAGCACCGGCGGATCGGGGGCCAGTGGCTACACCTTC.

The J gene is TRBJ1-2, the V gene TRBV5-4; 8 nucleotides agree with TRBD1. The CDR3 has 13 residues. J was trimmed by 4 bases and V by 6 bases; bases with no gene match: 5. Germline assignment: CDR1 SGHNT and CDR2 YYREEE (reference sequence). CDR3 in DNA: TGTGCCAGCAACCCTGGACAGGGCTATGGCTACACCTTC. Translating it yields CASNPGQGYGYTF.

The chain has TRBV28 and TRBJ1-5; 7 nucleotides agree with TRBD1. Germline values: CDR1 MDHEN, CDR2 SYDVKM. With 4 bases clipped from V and 4 bases from J, the junction kept 7 bases outside the gene matches. CDR3 length: 15 residues. CDR3 sequence (DNA): TGTGCCAGCAGTTCTGGGCTCAGGGGGAATCAGCCCCAGCATTTT. This gives the protein CASSSGLRGNQPQHF.

This clone was seen more than once but under ten times. The chain carries TRBV4-2 and TRBJ1-2; D perhaps matches TRBD1 (6 bases). The CDR3 covers 15 residues. Germline-derived CDR1 and CDR2 are LGHNA and YNFKEQ. Trimming removed 0 bases at V and 4 bases at J, with 12 bases between. The CDR3 sequence is CASSQERTGLYGYTF. The CDR3 region has the DNA TGTGCCAGCAGCCAAGAAAGAACAGGGCTCTATGGCTACACCTTC.

Only a few counts were recorded for this clone. This chain joins TRBV27 and TRBJ2-2; the D is unclear. Germline V gives CDR1 MNHEY, CDR2 SMNVEV (reference sequence). The germline V and J ends were trimmed by 3 bases and 6 bases, with 8 bases remaining between them. This CDR3 region has 13 residues. CDR3 bases: TGTGCCAGCAGTTTGAATTTAGCCGGGGAGCTGTTTTTT. Its protein is CASSLNLAGELFF.

V usage is TRBV10-1 and J usage is TRBJ1-6; TRBD1 agrees at 9 bases. J lost 7 bases, V lost 4 bases, and 2 bases had no gene match. Germline CDR1 WNHNN, CDR2 SYGVQD (reference sequence). CDR3 length: 14 residues. The CDR3 nucleotides are TGCGCCAGCAGTGCGGGACAGGGAAATTCACCCCTCCACTTT. It is translated as CASSAGQGNSPLHF.

The CDR3 loop is CASSHSYEQYF. For the CDR3, the DNA is TGCGCCAGCAGCCACTCCTACGAGCAGTACTTC. V gene TRBV5-1 combines with J gene TRBJ2-7; no clear D. Trimming stripped 4 bases from V and 0 bases from J, with 2 bases between. Per the germline V gene, CDR1 is SGHRS and CDR2 is YFSETQ. The CDR3 spans 11 residues. Looking up the rest from reference TRBV5-1 and TRBJ2-7 gives the full variable domain: KAGVTQTPRYLIKTRGQQVTLSCSPISGHRSVSWYQQTPGQGLQFLFEYFSETQRNKGNFPGRFSGRQFSNSRSEMNVSTLELGDSALYLCASSHSYEQYFGPGTRLTVT.